The 21 T cell receptor beta chains listed next were all sequenced from one sample in a study of T-cell memory formation after mild COVID-19. A single record per CDR3 protein comes from TCRdb applying MiXCR to the 5' RACE reads. The table lists some 270,000 distinct CDR3 sequences, roughly 15% of them singletons, with 2.1% in the top ten. The specimen was PBMCs or a T cell subset sorted from them (not recorded which). All receptors come from an adult woman who had mild COVID-19 (a few samples of this study predate the infection). Cell type and time point are not known.

This sequence joins TRBV7-6 and TRBJ2-5; 7 bases map to TRBD1. V trimming: 2 bases; J trimming: 5 bases; junction bases outside the gene matches: 14. CDR1 and CDR2 (germline): SGHVS, FNYEAQ. The CDR3 contains 17 residues. The CDR3 bases are TGTGCCAGCAGCTTAATACTCCGGGACAGCATATTGGAGACCCAGTACTTC. This translates into CASSLILRDSILETQYF.

V gene TRBV29-1 combines with J gene TRBJ1-4; 7 bases fit TRBD1. From germline, CDR1 is SQVTM and CDR2 ANQGSEA. This CDR3 is built from 14 residues. V lost 5 bases and J lost 7; bases outside the gene matches: 10. Here the CDR3 DNA reads TGCAGCGTTTCTTTATGGGACAGTGCTGAAAAACTGTTTTTT. The encoded protein is CSVSLWDSAEKLFF.

The CDR3 here is CASSWTSQNTEAFF. DNA for the CDR3: TGCGCCAGCAGCTGGACAAGTCAGAACACTGAAGCTTTCTTT. The chain combines TRBV5-1 with TRBJ1-1, with D perhaps matching TRBD1 (5 bases). The CDR3 has 14 amino acids. Germline assignment: CDR1 SGHRS and CDR2 YFSETQ. With 3 bases removed from V and 1 base from J, the gap between germline ends came to 10 bases.

This clonotype was seen more than once but under ten times. The J gene is TRBJ1-6, the V gene TRBV20-1; D is unclear. V was cut by 4 bases and J by 8 bases, with 9 bases left in between. The CDR3 has 12 residues. Germline V gene data show CDR1 as DFQATT and CDR2 as SNEGSKA (reference sequence). The CDR3 sequence: CSAISGDSPLHF. The CDR3 nucleotides read TGCAGTGCTATATCCGGGGATTCACCCCTCCACTTT.

The rearrangement uses TRBV2 and TRBJ2-5; 14 bases match TRBD2. The CDR3 contains 18 residues. Germline V lookup: CDR1 SNHLY, CDR2 FYNNEI. V lost 4 bases and J lost 5; bases outside the gene matches: 12. The CDR3 is CASSGSGLAGARGETQYF. In DNA, the CDR3 is TGTGCCAGCAGTGGGTCGGGACTAGCGGGAGCACGGGGGGAGACCCAGTACTTC.

This clonotype was seen only a few times. The rearrangement uses TRBV6-2 or TRBV6-3 and TRBJ2-2; no definite D call. Trimming took off 2 bases at V and 3 bases at J, with 7 bases between the two ends. Germline loops: CDR1 MNHEY, CDR2 SVGEGT. This CDR3 region has 14 residues. CDR3 in amino acids: CASSYRQDTGELFF. The CDR3 region has the DNA TGTGCCAGCAGTTACCGGCAGGACACCGGGGAGCTGTTTTTT.

As to this clonotype: The junction departs from germline at one end; a sequencing error may be responsible. This chain uses TRBV30 with TRBJ2-3; D is uncertain. This CDR3 contains 11 residues. Germline loops: CDR1 GTSNPN, CDR2 SVGIG (reference sequence). This CDR3 reads CAWSVRARKDF. CDR3 coding DNA: TGTGCCTGGAGTGTACGGGCACGGAAGGATTTT.

The chain uses TRBV4-1 and TRBJ2-7; no reliable D call. The CDR3 loop spans 16 amino acids. Germline CDR1 reads MGHRA; CDR2 reads YSYEKL. V gave up 2 bases and J gave up 0 bases, with 14 bases separating them. The CDR3 reads CASSQSEVALSYEQYF. CDR3 nucleotides: TGCGCCAGCAGCCAATCCGAGGTAGCACTCTCCTACGAGCAGTACTTC.

This clonotype occurred a few times. The V gene is TRBV7-9, the J gene TRBJ1-1, with 7 bases that match TRBD1. Germline CDR1 and CDR2: SEHNR and FQNEAQ (reference sequence). V gave up 1 base and J gave up 10 bases; unmatched junction bases: 21. This CDR3 comprises 18 residues. CDR3 nucleotide sequence: TGTGCCAGCAGCTTAGATCCCCCCCCTCCCCAAATTCACAGGGGAGCTTTCTTT. Protein: CASSLDPPPPQIHRGAFF.

V gene TRBV7-9 combines with J gene TRBJ1-2, with TRBD1 matching over 8 bases. Per the germline V gene, CDR1 is SEHNR and CDR2 is FQNEAQ (reference sequence). V shed 6 bases, J shed 2 bases, and the junction held 11 bases outside the gene matches. The CDR3 has 16 residues. The CDR3 sequence: CASSTSGQDINYGYTF. For the CDR3, the DNA is TGTGCCAGCAGTACCTCGGGACAGGATATAAACTATGGCTACACCTTC.

This clonotype was seen more than once but under ten times. The chain links TRBV6-5 to TRBJ2-1; TRBD2 matches 13 bases. Germline loops: CDR1 MNHEY, CDR2 SVGAGI. The CDR3 has 16 residues. After removal of 5 bases from V and 9 bases from J, the junction contained 10 bases not matched to a gene. CDR3 sequence: CASSPPLLAGGAEQFF. CDR3 nucleotides: TGTGCCAGCAGTCCACCACTACTAGCGGGGGGGGCTGAGCAGTTCTTC.

This clonotype was seen a handful of times. V gene TRBV12-3 or TRBV12-4 combines with J gene TRBJ2-2; D is ambiguous. Trimming took 5 bases from V and 8 from J, leaving 9 bases between them. This CDR3 has 12 residues. Here the CDR3 DNA reads TGTGCCAGCAGTCCCCGTCGGGGGGAGCTGTTTTTT. The encoded protein is CASSPRRGELFF.

This clonotype was counted between two and nine times. The CDR3 is CSARDSGGGTGELFF. The CDR3 DNA sequence: TGCAGTGCTAGAGATTCGGGAGGGGGCACCGGGGAGCTGTTTTTT. The chain carries TRBV20-1 and TRBJ2-2; TRBD2 matches at 8 bases. Per germline, CDR1 DFQATT and CDR2 SNEGSKA (reference sequence). CDR3 size: 15 residues. V lost 0 bases, J lost 4 bases, and 4 bases stayed unmatched.

This clonotype was observed a handful of times. The chain employs TRBV7-9 and TRBJ1-4, with 9 bases fitting TRBD1. Unmatched junction bases numbered 8, after V lost 5 bases and J lost 7 bases. Germline values: CDR1 SEHNR, CDR2 FQNEAQ (reference sequence). CDR3 length: 15 residues. The CDR3 is CASSPRDRVPEKLFF. Written as DNA, the CDR3 is TGTGCCAGCAGCCCGAGGGACAGGGTGCCTGAAAAACTGTTTTTT.

The chain is built from TRBV24-1 and TRBJ2-5; D may be TRBD1 or TRBD2 (5 bases each). The germline V and J ends were trimmed by 1 base and 5 bases, with 16 bases remaining between them. Germline V gene lookup returns CDR1 KGHDR and CDR2 SFDVKD. The CDR3 sequence is 16 residues long. The CDR3 nucleotides are TGTGCCACCAGTGATTTCCTCGGGGTAGGGGACGAGACCCAGTACTTC. Its protein is CATSDFLGVGDETQYF.

The chain combines TRBV20-1 with TRBJ2-3; D perhaps matches TRBD2 (6 bases). This CDR3 contains 16 residues. The germline V gene has CDR1 DFQATT and CDR2 SNEGSKA (reference sequence). V was trimmed by 0 bases and J by 1 base, leaving 14 bases between them. The CDR3 nucleotides read TGCAGTGCTAGAGATAGGCGGGGACCCCGCACAGATACGCAGTATTTT. Amino acids: CSARDRRGPRTDTQYF.

This clonotype appeared a few times. The V gene is TRBV7-6, the J gene TRBJ2-7; D may be TRBD1 (5 bases). The CDR3 extends over 12 amino acids. V was clipped by 5 bases and J by 5 bases, with 10 bases between them. Germline assignment: CDR1 SGHVS and CDR2 FNYEAQ. CDR3 nucleotide sequence: TGTGCCAGCAGCCGCCCCAGGGACGAGCAGTACTTC. This sequence encodes CASSRPRDEQYF.

This clonotype was counted a few times. This chain uses TRBV7-3 with TRBJ2-5, with D perhaps matching TRBD1 or TRBD2 (5 bases each). The germline gives CDR1 SGHTA, CDR2 FQGTGA. Trimming took 7 bases from V and 5 from J, leaving 20 bases between them. This CDR3 has 15 residues. This chain's CDR3 is CASTTQGPTPETQYF. CDR3 nucleotides: TGTGCCAGCACCACCCAGGGACCCACCCCGGAGACCCAGTACTTC.

This clonotype was counted a few times. The chain is built from TRBV5-6 and TRBJ1-1; D is undetermined. Germline lookup yields CDR1 SGHDT and CDR2 YYEEEE. The CDR3 has 15 amino acids. Deletions cut 5 bases from V and 1 base from J, with 15 bases between. The CDR3: CASSYLQRTNTEAFF. CDR3 nucleotides: TGTGCCAGCAGTTACCTACAACGGACGAACACTGAAGCTTTCTTT.

This clonotype has a handful of counts. The chain joins TRBV9 to TRBJ2-2, with 7 bases that match TRBD2. Germline CDR1 reads SGDLS; CDR2 reads YYNGEE. V was clipped by 4 bases and J by 4 bases; unmatched bases: 10. The CDR3 extends over 16 amino acids. The DNA for the CDR3 is TGTGCCAGCAGCCCTCACTCGCGGGAGCGCACCGGGGAGCTGTTTTTT. It encodes CASSPHSRERTGELFF.

The rearrangement joins TRBV2 to TRBJ2-7; 11 nucleotides align to TRBD2. The CDR3 extends over 14 amino acids. V shed 4 bases and J 5 bases; nucleotides not matched to a gene: 4. Germline V gene lookup returns CDR1 SNHLY and CDR2 FYNNEI. CDR3 sequence: CASSAGTSGNEQYF. CDR3 nucleotide sequence: TGTGCCAGCAGTGCAGGGACTAGCGGTAACGAGCAGTACTTC.